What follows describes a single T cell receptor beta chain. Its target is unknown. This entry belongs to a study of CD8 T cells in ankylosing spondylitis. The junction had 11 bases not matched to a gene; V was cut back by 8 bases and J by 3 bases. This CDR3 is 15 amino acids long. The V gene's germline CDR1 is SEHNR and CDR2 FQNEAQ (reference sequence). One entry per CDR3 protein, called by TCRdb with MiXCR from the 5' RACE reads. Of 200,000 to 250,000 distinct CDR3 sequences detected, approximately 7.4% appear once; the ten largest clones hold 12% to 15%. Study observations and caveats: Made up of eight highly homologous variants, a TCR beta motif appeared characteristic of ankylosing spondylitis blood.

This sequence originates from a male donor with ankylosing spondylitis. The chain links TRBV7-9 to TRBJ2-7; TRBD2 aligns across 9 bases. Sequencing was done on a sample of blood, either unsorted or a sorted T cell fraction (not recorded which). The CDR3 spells CASRLGGSGSYEQYF. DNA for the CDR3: TGTGCCAGCCGCCTGGGGGGTAGCGGGAGCTACGAGCAGTACTTC. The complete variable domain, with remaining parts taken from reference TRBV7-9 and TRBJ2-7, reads DTGVSQNPRHKITKRGQNVTFRCDPISEHNRLYWYRQTLGQGPEFLTYFQNEAQLEKSRLLSDRFSAERPKGSFSTLEIQRTEQGDSAMYLCASRLGGSGSYEQYFGPGTRLTVT.